Here is one T cell receptor (beta chain) with its context. The specificity of this receptor is unknown. No much larger clone exists at a distance of one base, and base qualities are not known. The CDR3 regions of human TCRbeta chains were analyzed by immunosequencing. The paper's processing steps were these. TCRs in the repertoires were matched against a reference library of SARS-CoV-2-specific TCRs that had been generated with the MIRA antigen-specificity platform. Breadth was defined as the fraction of unique TCRs that were SARS-CoV-2-associated, and depth was defined as the fraction of total T cells that were SARS-CoV-2-associated. Using the MIRA data, each spike-specific TCR was mapped to the spike region that the TCR reacts to and placed in a CD4 or CD8 class. Log10-transformed breadth and depth values were compared by one-way ANOVA with Sidak's multiple comparisons tests. Drawn from immuneACCESS, this table holds only the in-frame rearrangements with V and J called that TCRdb kept. Clones are partly lost; checked studies trace under half to an unresolved V gene and leave the rest unexplained. The D gene and trimming were derived from the DNA, and the V and J assignments and clone size from that table. The sample records about 170,000 clones, more than 85% of which are singletons. The ten largest clones add up to about 3.9% of the sample.

The sample originates from a study of T cell responses to AZD1222 COVID-19 vaccine (dated by TCRdb to the early 2020s). General notes on the study: AZD1222 recipients with second doses at about 4 weeks or about 12 weeks were pooled, because spike-specific TCR depth and breadth did not differ between schedules. Trial participants were enrolled by age into subgroups of 18-55, 56-69 and 70-plus years, and 148, 28 and 57 TCR-sequenced participants, respectively, were included in these subgroups. A total of 233 trial participants underwent TCR sequencing, of whom some 210 received two doses of AZD1222 and 26 received two doses of the MenACWY control vaccine. On the study overall, not on this receptor specifically: Conclusions about previously exposed vaccinees were limited because only six or seven AZD1222 recipients were SARS-CoV-2 seropositive at baseline. Participants were mostly white British, with more females than males. The authors suggested clonal diversity may have been underestimated. The whole spike protein was spanned by vaccine-associated CD4 TCRs, and dominant responses were seen in regions 160-218 and 743-854. Reportedly, almost half of the unique spike-specific TCRs recognized epitopes lying outside the regions that are mutated in the B.1.351 and B.1.1.7 variants. In the small 56-69-year group, the increase in depth fell short of significance, most likely because of low power. A significant rise in spike-specific TCR breadth and depth was observed after two AZD1222 doses relative to day 0 and relative to MenACWY recipients. Because no day 14 peak-response samples were available, the repertoires could be characterized only after the peak T cell response.

What the time point label conveys for this sample: baseline before first vaccination. The vaccinee samples were drawn from two UK trials, COV001 and COV002, one of which was a single-blind randomized controlled phase 2/3 trial testing AZD1222 (ChAdOx1 nCoV-19) in healthy adults. Trial participant PBMC samples were collected at day 0 and day 28 after the second dose for TCRbeta chain sequencing. The junction shows trimming of 5 bases on V and 4 bases on J, plus 14 bases between the germline ends. The CDR3 goes from the cysteine to the phenylalanine over 14 residues. Just the 42-base CDR3 DNA is kept, in frame starting at base 1. Looking up the germline V gene yields CDR1 MNHEY and CDR2 SVGAGI.

The sequencing used peripheral blood, collected on day 0 of AZD1222 vaccination. This TCR was recovered from an adult in good health. This chain is built from TRBV6-5 and TRBJ1-2; the D gene is possibly TRBD1, with 5 bases matching. The DNA sequence is given as TGTGCCAGCAGTAGTCAGGGAATTGCCTATGGCTACACCTTC. Its coded protein is CASSSQGIAYGYTF.